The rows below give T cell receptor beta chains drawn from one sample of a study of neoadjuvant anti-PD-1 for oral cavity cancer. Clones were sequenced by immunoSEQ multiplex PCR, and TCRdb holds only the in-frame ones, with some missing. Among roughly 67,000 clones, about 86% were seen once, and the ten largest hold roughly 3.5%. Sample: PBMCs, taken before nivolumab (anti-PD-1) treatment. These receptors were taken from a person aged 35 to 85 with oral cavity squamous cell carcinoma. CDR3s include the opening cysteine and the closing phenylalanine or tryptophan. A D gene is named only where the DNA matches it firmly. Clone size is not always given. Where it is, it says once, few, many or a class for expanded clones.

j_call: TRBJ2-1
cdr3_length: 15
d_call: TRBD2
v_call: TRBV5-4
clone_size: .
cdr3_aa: CASSLGDYTYNEQFF

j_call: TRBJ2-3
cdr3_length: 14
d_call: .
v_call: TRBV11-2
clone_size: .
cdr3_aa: CASSLGISTDTQYF

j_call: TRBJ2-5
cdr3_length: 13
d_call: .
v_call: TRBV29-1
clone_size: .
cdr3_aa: CSVDGSQRETQYF

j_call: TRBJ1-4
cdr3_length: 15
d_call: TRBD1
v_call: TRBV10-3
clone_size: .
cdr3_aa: CAISEPGQGGEKLFF

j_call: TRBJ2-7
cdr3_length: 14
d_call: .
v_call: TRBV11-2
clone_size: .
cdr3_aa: CASSPLAGAYEQYF

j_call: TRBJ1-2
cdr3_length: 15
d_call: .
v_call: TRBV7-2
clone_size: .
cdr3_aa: CASSFGPPSLYGYTF

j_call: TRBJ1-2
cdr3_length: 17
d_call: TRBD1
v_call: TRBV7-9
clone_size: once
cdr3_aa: CASSLGDRGWSEKGYTF

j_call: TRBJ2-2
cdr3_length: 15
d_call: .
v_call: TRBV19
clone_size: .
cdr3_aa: CASSMAQPSPGELFF

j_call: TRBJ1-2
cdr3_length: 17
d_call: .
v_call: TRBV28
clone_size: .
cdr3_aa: CASSPTSWGRLSQGYTF

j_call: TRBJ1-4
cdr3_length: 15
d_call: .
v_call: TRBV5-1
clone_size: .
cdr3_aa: CASSFGSSTNEKLFF

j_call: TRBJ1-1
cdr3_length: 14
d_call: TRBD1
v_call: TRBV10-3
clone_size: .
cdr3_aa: CAISPTGMNTEAFF

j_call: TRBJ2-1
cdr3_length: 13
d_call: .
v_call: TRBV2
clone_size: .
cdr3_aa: CASSERPNNEQFF

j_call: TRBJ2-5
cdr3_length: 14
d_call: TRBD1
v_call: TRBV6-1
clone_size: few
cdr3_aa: CASSGAGGQETQYF

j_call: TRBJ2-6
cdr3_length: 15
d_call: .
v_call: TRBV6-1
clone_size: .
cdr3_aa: CASSRLASGANVLTF

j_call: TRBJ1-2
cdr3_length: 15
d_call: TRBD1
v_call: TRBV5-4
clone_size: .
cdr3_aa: CASSSGQGGGYGYTF

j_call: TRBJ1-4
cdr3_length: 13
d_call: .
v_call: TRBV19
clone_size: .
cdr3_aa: CASSFTVNEKLFF

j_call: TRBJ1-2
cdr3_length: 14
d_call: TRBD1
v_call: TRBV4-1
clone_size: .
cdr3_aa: CASSHGTGVYGYTF

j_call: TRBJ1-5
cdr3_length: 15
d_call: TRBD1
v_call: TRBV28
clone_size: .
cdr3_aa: CASSPRDRGNQPQHF

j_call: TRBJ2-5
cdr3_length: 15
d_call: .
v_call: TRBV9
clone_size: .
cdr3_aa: CASSATLGRQETQYF

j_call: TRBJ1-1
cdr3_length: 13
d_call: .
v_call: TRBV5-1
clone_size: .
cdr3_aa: CASSQGLVTEAFF

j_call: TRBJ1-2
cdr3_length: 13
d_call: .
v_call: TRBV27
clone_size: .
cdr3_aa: CASRQEGDYGYTF

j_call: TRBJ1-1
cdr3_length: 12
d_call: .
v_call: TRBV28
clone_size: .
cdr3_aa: CASSSAWGEAFF

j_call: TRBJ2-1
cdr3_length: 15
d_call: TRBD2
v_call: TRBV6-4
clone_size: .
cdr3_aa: CASSSGLAGHNEQFF

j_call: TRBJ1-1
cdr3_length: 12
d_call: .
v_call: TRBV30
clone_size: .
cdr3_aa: CAGTLGGTEAFF

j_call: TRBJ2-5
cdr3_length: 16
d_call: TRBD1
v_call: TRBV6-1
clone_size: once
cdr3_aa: CASSEFEGARLETQYF

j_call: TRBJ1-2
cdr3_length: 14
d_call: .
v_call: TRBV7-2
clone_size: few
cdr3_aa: CASRQDGTAYGYTF

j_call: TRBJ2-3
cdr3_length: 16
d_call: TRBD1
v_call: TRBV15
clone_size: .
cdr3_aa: CATSRGDRASTDTQYF

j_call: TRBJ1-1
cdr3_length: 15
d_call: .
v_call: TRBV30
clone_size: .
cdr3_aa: CAWSGGSWMNTEAFF

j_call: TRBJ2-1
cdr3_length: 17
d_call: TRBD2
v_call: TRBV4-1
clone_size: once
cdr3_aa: CASSQTILAGGSDEQFF

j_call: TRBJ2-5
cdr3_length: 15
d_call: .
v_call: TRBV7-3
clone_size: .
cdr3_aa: CASSLGGLYQETQYF

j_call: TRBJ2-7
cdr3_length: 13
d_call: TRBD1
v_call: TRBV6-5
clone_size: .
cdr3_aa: CASRGQGHYEQYF

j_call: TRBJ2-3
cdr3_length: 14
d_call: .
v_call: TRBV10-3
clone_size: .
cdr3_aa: CAISERGSTDTQYF

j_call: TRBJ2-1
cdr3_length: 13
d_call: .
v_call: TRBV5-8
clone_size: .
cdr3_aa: CASTGPNYNEQFF

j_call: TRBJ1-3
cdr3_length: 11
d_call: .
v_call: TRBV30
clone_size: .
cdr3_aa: CAWRSGNTIYF

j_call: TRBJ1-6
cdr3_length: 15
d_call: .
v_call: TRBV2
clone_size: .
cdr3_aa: CASRQQSSYNSPLHF

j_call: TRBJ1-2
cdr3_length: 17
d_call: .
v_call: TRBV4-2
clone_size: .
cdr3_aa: CASSLRPGRSSHYGYTF

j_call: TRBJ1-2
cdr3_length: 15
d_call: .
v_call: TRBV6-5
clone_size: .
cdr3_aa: CASSLPGRDGGGYTF

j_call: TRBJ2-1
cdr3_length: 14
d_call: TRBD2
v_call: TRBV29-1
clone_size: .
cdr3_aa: CSVDFGRAYNEQFF

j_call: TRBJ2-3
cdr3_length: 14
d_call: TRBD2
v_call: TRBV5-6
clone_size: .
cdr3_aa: CASSLGGGPNTQYF

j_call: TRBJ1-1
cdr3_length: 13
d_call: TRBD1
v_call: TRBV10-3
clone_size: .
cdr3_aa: CAISGQGNTEAFF

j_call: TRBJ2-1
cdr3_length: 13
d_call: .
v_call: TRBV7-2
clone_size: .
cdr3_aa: CASSTYTRHGQFF

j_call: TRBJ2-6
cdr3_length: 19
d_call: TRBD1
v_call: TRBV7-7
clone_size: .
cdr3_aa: CASSLAQGQVSSGANVLTF

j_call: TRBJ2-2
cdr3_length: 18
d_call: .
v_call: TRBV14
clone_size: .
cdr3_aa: CASSQAPGGTPNTGELFF

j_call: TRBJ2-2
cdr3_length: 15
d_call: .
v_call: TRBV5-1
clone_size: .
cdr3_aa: CASSLAPWDTGELFF

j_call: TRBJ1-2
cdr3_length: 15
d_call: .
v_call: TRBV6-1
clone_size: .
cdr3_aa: CASTRTGPLNYGYTF

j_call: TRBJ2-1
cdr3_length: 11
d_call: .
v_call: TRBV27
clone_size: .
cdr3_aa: CASSYGNEQFF

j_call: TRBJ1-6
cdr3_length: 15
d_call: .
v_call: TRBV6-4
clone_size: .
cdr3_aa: CASSRGWGVGSPLHF

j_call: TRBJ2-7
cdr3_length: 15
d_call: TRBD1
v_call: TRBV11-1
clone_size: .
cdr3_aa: CASSIDRGSTYEQYF

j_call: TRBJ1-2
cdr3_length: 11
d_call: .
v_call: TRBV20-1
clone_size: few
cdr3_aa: CSASHNYGYTF

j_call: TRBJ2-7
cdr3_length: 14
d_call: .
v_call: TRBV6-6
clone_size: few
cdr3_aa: CASSPGLLRRVQYF

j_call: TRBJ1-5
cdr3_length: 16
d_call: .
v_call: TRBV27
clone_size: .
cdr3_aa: CASSLSGGAAYQPQHF

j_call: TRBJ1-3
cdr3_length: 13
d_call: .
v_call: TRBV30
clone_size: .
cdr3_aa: CAWSYGSGNTIYF